The sequence of this T cell receptor beta chain was determined in a study of cytomegalovirus exposure and HLA in healthy donors. This clone has just one count. Data came from immunoSEQ multiplex PCR; TCRdb stores just in-frame clones and leaves some out. The sample contains fewer than 150,000 clones, 88% of which appear only once. Trimming removed 2 bases from V and 5 bases from J, with 13 bases in between. Germline CDR1 and CDR2: SGHDT and YYEEEE. The CDR3 has 14 residues. Sequencing input: PBMCs. This receptor was obtained from a man in his late teens or twenties in good health and CMV-seronegative. This chain connects TRBV5-6 to TRBJ1-2; possibly TRBD1 for D (6 bases). The CDR3 nucleotides are TGTGCCAGCAGCTTTTCGTCAACAGGGTATGGCTACACCTTC. Translated: CASSFSSTGYGYTF.